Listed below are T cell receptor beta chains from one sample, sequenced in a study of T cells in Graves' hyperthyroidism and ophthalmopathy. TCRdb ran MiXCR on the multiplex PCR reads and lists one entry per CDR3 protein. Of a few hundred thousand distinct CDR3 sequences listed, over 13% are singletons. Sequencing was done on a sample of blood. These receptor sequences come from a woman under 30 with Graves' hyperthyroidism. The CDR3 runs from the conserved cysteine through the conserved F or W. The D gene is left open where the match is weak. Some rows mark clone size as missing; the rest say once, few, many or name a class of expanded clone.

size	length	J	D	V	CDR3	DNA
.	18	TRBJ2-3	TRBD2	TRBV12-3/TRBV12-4	CASSPPGTSGRRRDTQYF	TGTGCCAGCAGTCCCCCCGGGACTAGCGGGAGGCGACGAGATACGCAGTATTTT
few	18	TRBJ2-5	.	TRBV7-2	CASSLAPSAVPGEETQYF	TGTGCCAGCAGCTTAGCGCCGTCGGCGGTCCCCGGCGAAGAGACCCAGTACTTC
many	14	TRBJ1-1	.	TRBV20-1	CSARDLRGEWGAFF	TGCAGTGCTAGAGATCTTAGGGGGGAGTGGGGAGCTTTCTTT
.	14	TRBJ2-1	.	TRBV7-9	CASSFSNLGNEQFF	TGTGCCAGCAGCTTTAGCAACCTCGGGAATGAGCAGTTCTTC
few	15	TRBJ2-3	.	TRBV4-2	CASSSPGAFTDTQYF	TGTGCCAGCAGCTCCCCAGGGGCTTTCACAGATACGCAGTATTTT
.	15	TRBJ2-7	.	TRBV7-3	CASSQNGGEGDEQYF	TGTGCCAGCAGCCAAAATGGGGGAGAGGGAGACGAGCAGTACTTC
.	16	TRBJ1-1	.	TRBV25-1	CASSDIVPVENTEAFF	TGTGCCAGCAGTGATATTGTTCCTGTTGAGAACACTGAAGCTTTCTTT
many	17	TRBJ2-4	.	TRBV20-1	CSARDQVVGGWENIQYF	TGCAGTGCTAGAGATCAGGTGGTAGGCGGGTGGGAAAACATTCAGTACTTC
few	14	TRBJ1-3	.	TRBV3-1	CASSSGLPAHTIYF	TGTGCCAGCAGTTCCGGACTGCCGGCTCACACCATATATTTT
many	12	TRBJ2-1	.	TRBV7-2	CASRPRFGEQFF	TGTGCCAGCAGACCCCGCTTCGGTGAGCAGTTCTTC
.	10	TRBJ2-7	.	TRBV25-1	CATSAYEQYF	TGTGCCACGTCAGCTTACGAGCAGTACTTC
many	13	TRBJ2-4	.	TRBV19	CASSGLAKNIQYF	TGTGCCAGTAGCGGGTTAGCCAAAAACATTCAGTACTTC
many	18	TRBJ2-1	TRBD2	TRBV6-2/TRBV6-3	CASSTTSGRAPSYNEQFF	TGTGCCAGCAGCACGACTAGCGGGAGGGCCCCCTCCTACAATGAGCAGTTCTTC
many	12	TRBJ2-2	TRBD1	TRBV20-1	CSGAGGTGELFF	TGCAGTGGAGCAGGGGGCACCGGGGAGCTGTTTTTT
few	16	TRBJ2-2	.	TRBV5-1	CASSYTGTPNTGELFF	TGCGCCAGCAGTTACACCGGGACACCGAACACCGGGGAGCTGTTTTTT
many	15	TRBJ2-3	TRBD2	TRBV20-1	CSAHPVSGSTDTQYF	TGCAGTGCCCACCCCGTCAGCGGGAGTACAGATACGCAGTATTTT
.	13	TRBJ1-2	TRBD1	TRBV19	CATGQGVNYGYTF	TGTGCCACAGGACAGGGGGTTAACTATGGCTACACCTTC
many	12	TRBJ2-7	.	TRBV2	CASSQSTYEQYF	TGTGCCAGCAGCCAGAGCACCTACGAGCAGTACTTC
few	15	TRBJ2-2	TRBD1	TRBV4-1	CASFPTGAGTGELFF	TGCGCCAGCTTTCCTACAGGGGCGGGCACCGGGGAGCTGTTTTTT
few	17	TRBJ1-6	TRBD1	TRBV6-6	CASSYSVTGGSHSPLHF	TGTGCCAGCAGTTACTCGGTGACAGGGGGCTCCCATTCACCCCTCCACTTT
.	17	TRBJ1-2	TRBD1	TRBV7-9	CASSLQSGTGVSYGYTF	TGTGCCAGCAGCTTACAATCCGGGACAGGGGTCAGTTATGGCTACACCTTC
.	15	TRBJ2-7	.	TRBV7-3	CASSLTGPSSYEQYF	TGTGCCAGCAGCTTAACGGGACCCAGCTCCTACGAGCAGTACTTC
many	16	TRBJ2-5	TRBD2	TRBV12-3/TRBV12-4	CASSLVGLAGEETQYF	TGTGCCAGCAGTTTAGTAGGGCTAGCGGGAGAAGAGACCCAGTACTTC
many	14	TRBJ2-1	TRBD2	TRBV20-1	CSGLAGGSYNEQFF	TGCAGTGGCTTAGCGGGAGGGTCCTACAATGAGCAGTTCTTC
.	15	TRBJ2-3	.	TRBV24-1	CATSGVAASTDTQYF	TGTGCCACCAGTGGTGTAGCGGCTAGCACAGATACGCAGTATTTT
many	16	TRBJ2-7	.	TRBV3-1	CASSQDLSGNSYEQYF	TGTGCCAGCAGCCAAGATTTAAGCGGTAACTCCTACGAGCAGTACTTC
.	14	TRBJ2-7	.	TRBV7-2	CASSPNTGFDEQYF	TGTGCCAGCAGCCCAAACACAGGGTTCGACGAGCAGTACTTC
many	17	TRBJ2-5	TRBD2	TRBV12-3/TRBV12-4	CASSPDRLARPEETQYF	TGTGCCAGCAGCCCAGACCGACTAGCGCGACCTGAAGAGACCCAGTACTTC
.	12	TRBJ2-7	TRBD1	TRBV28	CASREQGGEQYF	TGTGCCAGCAGGGAACAGGGGGGCGAGCAGTACTTC
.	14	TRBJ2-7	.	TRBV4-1	CASSHGGLTYEQYF	TGCGCCAGCAGCCACGGAGGACTTACCTACGAGCAGTACTTC
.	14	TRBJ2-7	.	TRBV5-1	CASSLAQGWYEQYF	TGCGCCAGCAGCTTGGCACAGGGTTGGTACGAGCAGTACTTC
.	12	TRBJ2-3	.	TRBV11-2	CASSAEGDTQYF	TGTGCCAGTAGTGCAGAGGGGGATACGCAGTATTTT
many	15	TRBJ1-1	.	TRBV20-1	CSAPAGGQGNTEAFF	TGCAGTGCTCCGGCCGGGGGGCAGGGGAACACTGAAGCTTTCTTT
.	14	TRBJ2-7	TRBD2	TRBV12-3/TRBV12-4	CASSWAGGPREQYF	TGTGCCAGCAGTTGGGCGGGAGGGCCTCGCGAGCAGTACTTC
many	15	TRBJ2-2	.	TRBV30	CAWNLGWSSTGELFF	TGTGCCTGGAATCTTGGGTGGTCGAGCACCGGGGAGCTGTTTTTT
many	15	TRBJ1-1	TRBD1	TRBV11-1	CASSWGKGADTEAFF	TGTGCCAGCAGCTGGGGGAAGGGGGCCGACACTGAAGCTTTCTTT
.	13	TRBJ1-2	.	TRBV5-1	CASSSRTDYGYTF	TGCGCCAGCAGCTCCCGGACAGACTATGGCTACACCTTC
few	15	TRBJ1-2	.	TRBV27	CASSLSQGGNYGYTF	TGTGCCAGCAGTTTATCCCAGGGAGGTAACTATGGCTACACCTTC
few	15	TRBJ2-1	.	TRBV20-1	CSAPPGSATYNEQFF	TGCAGTGCGCCGCCCGGGAGCGCCACCTACAATGAGCAGTTCTTC
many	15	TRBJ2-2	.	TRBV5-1	CASSLRWSDTGELFF	TGCGCCAGCAGCTTGCGGTGGTCAGACACCGGGGAGCTGTTTTTT
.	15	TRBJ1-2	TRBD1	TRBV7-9	CASSWGQGAGYGYTF	TGTGCCAGCAGCTGGGGACAGGGGGCTGGCTATGGCTACACCTTC
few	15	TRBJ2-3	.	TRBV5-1	CASTADYPYTDTQYF	TGCGCCAGCACCGCCGACTACCCTTACACAGATACGCAGTATTTT
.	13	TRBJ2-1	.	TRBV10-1	CASSEAGDNEQFF	TGCGCCAGCAGTGAAGCAGGGGACAATGAGCAGTTCTTC
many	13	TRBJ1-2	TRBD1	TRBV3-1	CASSRDRNYGYTF	TGTGCCAGCAGCCGGGACAGAAACTATGGCTACACCTTC
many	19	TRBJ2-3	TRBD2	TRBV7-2	CASSTRITSGYTSTDTQYF	TGTGCCAGCAGCACACGAATCACTAGCGGGTATACTAGCACAGATACGCAGTATTTT
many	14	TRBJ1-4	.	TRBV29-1	CSVPSPATNEKLFF	TGCAGCGTACCTTCCCCCGCAACTAATGAAAAACTGTTTTTT
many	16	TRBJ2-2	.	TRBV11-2	CASSFRAEEFTGELFF	TGTGCCAGCAGCTTCCGGGCCGAGGAGTTTACCGGGGAGCTGTTTTTT
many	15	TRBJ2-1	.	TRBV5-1	CASSLAAFSYNEQFF	TGCGCCAGCAGCTTGGCCGCCTTCTCCTACAATGAGCAGTTCTTC
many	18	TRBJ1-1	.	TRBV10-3	CAISEPSWRGRFNTEAFF	TGTGCCATCAGTGAGCCCTCCTGGCGGGGGAGGTTTAACACTGAAGCTTTCTTT
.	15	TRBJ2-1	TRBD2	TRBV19	CASSPLAGGENEQFF	TGTGCCAGTAGTCCACTAGCGGGAGGTGAGAATGAGCAGTTCTTC
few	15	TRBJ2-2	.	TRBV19	CASSIELRVTGELFF	TGTGCCAGTAGTATAGAGTTACGAGTGACCGGGGAGCTGTTTTTT
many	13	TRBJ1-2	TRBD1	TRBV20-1	CSAIQGRLVGYTF	TGCAGTGCCATACAGGGGCGTTTAGTTGGCTACACCTTC
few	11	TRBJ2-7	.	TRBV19	CASTSNYEQYF	TGTGCCAGTACAAGCAACTACGAGCAGTACTTC
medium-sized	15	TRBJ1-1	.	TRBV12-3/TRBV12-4	CASSPLRRTNTEAFF	TGTGCCAGCAGTCCTCTAAGGAGAACGAACACTGAAGCTTTCTTT
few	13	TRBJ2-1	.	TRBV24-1	CATSDIQGHEQFF	TGTGCCACCAGTGATATCCAGGGACATGAGCAGTTCTTC